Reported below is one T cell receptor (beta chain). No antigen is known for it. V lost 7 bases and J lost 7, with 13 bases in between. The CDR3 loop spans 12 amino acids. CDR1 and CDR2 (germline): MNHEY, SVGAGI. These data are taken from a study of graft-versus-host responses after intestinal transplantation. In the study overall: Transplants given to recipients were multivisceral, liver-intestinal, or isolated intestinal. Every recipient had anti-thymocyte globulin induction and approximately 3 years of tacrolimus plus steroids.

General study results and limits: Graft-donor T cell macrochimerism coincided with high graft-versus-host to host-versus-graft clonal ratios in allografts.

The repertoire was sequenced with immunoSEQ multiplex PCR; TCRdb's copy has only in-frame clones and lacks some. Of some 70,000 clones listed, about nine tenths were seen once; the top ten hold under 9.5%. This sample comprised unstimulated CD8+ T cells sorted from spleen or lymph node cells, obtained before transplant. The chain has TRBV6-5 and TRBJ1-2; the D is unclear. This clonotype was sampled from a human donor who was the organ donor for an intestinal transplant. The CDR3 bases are TGTGCCAGCAAAAGCAAGGAGGGTGGCTACACCTTC. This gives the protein CASKSKEGGYTF.